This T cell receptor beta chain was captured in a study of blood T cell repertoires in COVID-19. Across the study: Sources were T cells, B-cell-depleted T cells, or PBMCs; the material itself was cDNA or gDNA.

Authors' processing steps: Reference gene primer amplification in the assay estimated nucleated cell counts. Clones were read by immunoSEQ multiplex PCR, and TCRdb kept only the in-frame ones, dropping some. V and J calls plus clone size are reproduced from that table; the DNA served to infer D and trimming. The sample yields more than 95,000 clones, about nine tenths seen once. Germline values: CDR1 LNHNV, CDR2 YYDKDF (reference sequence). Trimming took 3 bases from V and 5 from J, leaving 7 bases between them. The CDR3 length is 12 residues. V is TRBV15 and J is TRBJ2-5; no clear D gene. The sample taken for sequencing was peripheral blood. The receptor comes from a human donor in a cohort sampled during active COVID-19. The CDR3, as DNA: TGTGCCACCAGCAGGGGCCAGGAGACCCAGTACTTC. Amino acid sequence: CATSRGQETQYF.